This TCR beta chain was captured by sequencing in a study of T cells after yellow fever vaccination. V was clipped by 1 base and J by 5 bases, with 6 bases between them. Germline CDR1 SEHNR, CDR2 FQNEAQ (reference sequence). The CDR3 has 12 amino acids. This clonotype has at least ten counts. TCRdb re-called the 5' RACE reads through MiXCR, storing one row per CDR3 protein. The sample contains roughly 120,000 distinct CDR3 sequences, 7% to 8.5% of which appear only once. This receptor was obtained from a man under 40 who received the YFV17D yellow fever vaccine. The genes are TRBV7-9 and TRBJ2-7; no definite D call. The sequencing here drew on CD8+ T cells sorted from PBMCs, taken 45 days after the yellow fever booster vaccination. The DNA of the CDR3 is TGTGCCAGCAGCTTAGGGGTAAACGAGCAGTACTTC. This codes for CASSLGVNEQYF. Full variable domain (outside the CDR3, taken from reference TRBV7-9 and TRBJ2-7): DTGVSQNPRHKITKRGQNVTFRCDPISEHNRLYWYRQTLGQGPEFLTYFQNEAQLEKSRLLSDRFSAERPKGSFSTLEIQRTEQGDSAMYLCASSLGVNEQYFGPGTRLTVT.